The following is a T cell receptor (beta chain) sequence with its context. Profiled with immunoSEQ multiplex PCR; TCRdb holds only in-frame clones, not every one. In the table there are 90,000 to 120,000 clones, around four fifths of which are singletons. The sample is drawn from a study of blood T cell repertoires in COVID-19. CDR1 is SGDLS and CDR2 is YYNGEE in the germline V gene. The CDR3 length is 17 residues. Trimming took 3 bases from V and 4 from J, leaving 22 bases between them. This clonotype was obtained from a man aged 70 or older with acute or convalescent COVID-19. Sequencing used peripheral blood. The genes are TRBV9 and TRBJ2-5; D possibly corresponds to TRBD1 (7 bases). For the CDR3, the DNA is TGTGCCAGCAGCGCCCCCTTAGGAGGGGGCGAGAGAGAGACCCAGTACTTC. This encodes CASSAPLGGGERETQYF.